These 31 T cell receptor beta chains originate from one sample sequenced in a study of memory CD4+ T cells and cytomegalovirus serostatus. Measured with immunoSEQ multiplex PCR; TCRdb has only the in-frame clones, and not every one. The sample lists 48,000 or so clones; around 80% were seen once. The sort gate was single viable CD3+CD4+CD8-CD45RO+ cells for memory CD4+ T cells. The material sequenced was memory CD4+ T cells from blood. These receptors originate from an adult in good health and CMV-seronegative.

This clone appeared a single time. The chain couples TRBV6-5 to TRBJ2-2; maybe TRBD2 (5 bases). This CDR3 contains 15 residues. Looked up from germline, CDR1 is MNHEY and CDR2 is SVGAGI. V dropped 5 bases and J dropped 4 bases, with 14 bases sitting between them. CDR3 loop: CASSRHGRVTGELFF. The CDR3 DNA reads TGTGCCAGCAGTCGCCACGGGCGGGTCACCGGGGAGCTGTTTTTT.

The chain couples TRBV11-2 to TRBJ1-6; D unresolved. Germline CDR1 is SGHAT and CDR2 is FQNNGV. Between the trimmed V and J ends, which lost 5 bases and 14 bases, there was a span of 10 bases. The CDR3 has 11 amino acids. The CDR3 here is CASSPRSALHF. Written as DNA, the CDR3 is TGTGCCAGCAGCCCCCGTTCGGCCCTCCACTTT. Full variable domain (outside the CDR3, taken from reference TRBV11-2 and TRBJ1-6): EAGVAQSPRYKIIEKRQSVAFWCNPISGHATLYWYQQILGQGPKLLIQFQNNGVVDDSQLPKDRFSAERLKGVDSTLKIQPAKLEDSAVYLCASSPRSALHFGNGTRLTVT.

V usage is TRBV28 and J usage is TRBJ1-2; 7 nucleotides match TRBD1. The trim removed 6 bases at V and 8 bases at J, leaving 15 bases unmatched. This CDR3 is 15 amino acids long. CDR1 is MDHEN and CDR2 is SYDVKM in the germline V gene. CDR3: CASSPTARQGRGYTF. DNA for the CDR3: TGTGCCAGCAGCCCAACCGCGCGACAGGGTCGGGGCTACACCTTC.

CDR3 amino acids: CASSLPVNSNQPQHF. As DNA, the CDR3 is TGTGCCAGCAGCCTGCCGGTTAATAGCAATCAGCCCCAGCATTTT. V is TRBV28 and J is TRBJ1-5; D is unresolved. The germline V gene encodes CDR1 MDHEN and CDR2 SYDVKM. The CDR3 extends over 15 amino acids. Between the trimmed V and J ends, which lost 6 bases and 0 bases, there was a span of 12 bases. Full variable domain (remainder filled in from reference TRBV28 and TRBJ1-5): DVKVTQSSRYLVKRTGEKVFLECVQDMDHENMFWYRQDPGLGLRLIYFSYDVKMKEKGDIPEGYSVSREKKERFSLILESASTNQTSMYLCASSLPVNSNQPQHFGDGTRLSIL.

The V gene is TRBV7-7, the J gene TRBJ2-7, with D perhaps matching TRBD1 or TRBD2 (5 bases each). Germline lookup yields CDR1 SSHAT and CDR2 FNYEAQ (reference sequence). V was clipped by 1 base and J by 5 bases, with 12 bases between them. CDR3 size: 14 residues. Written as DNA, the CDR3 is TGTGCCAGCAGCTTAGGTGGGGGTCGGGACGAGCAGTACTTC. This sequence encodes CASSLGGGRDEQYF.

This clone was counted a single time. CDR3 DNA sequence: TGCGCCAGCAGCTTACTAACATATAATTCACCCCTCCACTTT. Translated: CASSLLTYNSPLHF. The chain links TRBV5-1 to TRBJ1-6; D call uncertain. The CDR3 is 14 amino acids. V was clipped by 2 bases and J by 4 bases, with 7 bases between them. Germline lookup yields CDR1 SGHRS and CDR2 YFSETQ. The variable domain in full, with the rest retrieved from reference TRBV5-1 and TRBJ1-6, is KAGVTQTPRYLIKTRGQQVTLSCSPISGHRSVSWYQQTPGQGLQFLFEYFSETQRNKGNFPGRFSGRQFSNSRSEMNVSTLELGDSALYLCASSLLTYNSPLHFGNGTRLTVT.

The genes are TRBV11-1 and TRBJ2-1, with 12 bases matching TRBD2. Germline trimming cut 4 bases from V and 5 bases from J; bases unmatched to any gene: 9. The CDR3 covers 17 residues. The germline V gene encodes CDR1 SGHAT and CDR2 FQDESV (reference sequence). CDR3 loop: CASSSGRLAGENNEQFF. The CDR3 DNA reads TGTGCCAGCAGCTCCGGTCGACTAGCGGGAGAGAACAATGAGCAGTTCTTC. Supplemented by reference TRBV11-1 and TRBJ2-1, the full variable domain reads EAEVAQSPRYKITEKSQAVAFWCDPISGHATLYWYRQILGQGPELLVQFQDESVVDDSQLPKDRFSAERLKGVDSTLKIQPAELGDSAMYLCASSSGRLAGENNEQFFGPGTRLTVL.

V usage is TRBV10-1 and J usage is TRBJ2-2; TRBD1 matches at 12 bases. The CDR3 runs to 17 residues. V shed 0 bases, J shed 2 bases, and the junction held 1 base outside the gene matches. Germline values: CDR1 WNHNN, CDR2 SYGVQD (reference sequence). CDR3 coding DNA: TGCGCCAGCAGTGAGTCGGGGACAGGGGGCAACACCGGGGAGCTGTTTTTT. Residues: CASSESGTGGNTGELFF.

This chain connects TRBV25-1 to TRBJ1-1, with D perhaps TRBD1 (5 bases). V shed 3 bases and J shed 6 bases, with 17 bases lying between them. This CDR3 region has 15 residues. CDR1 and CDR2 from the germline V gene are MGHDK and SYGVNS. The DNA of the CDR3 is TGTGCCAGCAGTGACCGTAAGGACACTCTCGCTGAAGCTTTCTTT. Translating gives CASSDRKDTLAEAFF.

As for this clone: Its ends do not fully match the called genes, so a read error is possible. The chain employs TRBV7-2 and TRBJ2-1; 11 bases align to TRBD2. Germline lookup yields CDR1 SGHTA and CDR2 FQGNSA. The CDR3 runs 12 residues. The CDR3 DNA follows: TGTGCCAGCAGCCCGACTAGCGGGGTCTCCCTCTTC. The encoded protein is CASSPTSGVSLF.

The chain is built from TRBV5-1 and TRBJ1-4; unclear D gene. The V end was cut by 4 bases, the J end by 3 bases, with 13 bases between. CDR1 is SGHRS, CDR2 YFSETQ, per germline. CDR3 size: 15 residues. Here the CDR3 reads CASSPLVAANEKLFF. CDR3 in DNA: TGCGCCAGCAGCCCTCTGGTTGCGGCTAATGAAAAACTGTTTTTT.

V gene TRBV7-8 combines with J gene TRBJ2-3, with 8 nucleotides matching TRBD2. This CDR3 is 16 amino acids long. Germline CDR1 SGHVS, CDR2 FQNEAQ. The V gene end was trimmed by 5 bases and the J gene end by 6 bases; junction bases not matched to a gene: 13. The CDR3 reads CASSPRGGRLTDTQYF. As DNA, the CDR3 is TGTGCCAGCAGCCCCCGTGGCGGGAGGTTGACCGATACGCAGTATTTT.

The rearrangement links TRBV6-5 to TRBJ2-7; D may correspond to TRBD1 or TRBD2 (5 bases each). There are 12 residues in the CDR3. Germline V gene sequence: CDR1 MNHEY, CDR2 SVGAGI. V was cut by 8 bases and J by 5 bases, with 13 bases left in between. In nucleotides, the CDR3 is TGTGCCAGCGAGGGGCCAAGCCACGAGCAGTACTTC. This gives the protein CASEGPSHEQYF.

Remarks on this clone: Within the sample, other DNA sequences also encode this same CDR3. The rearrangement joins TRBV5-1 to TRBJ1-5; D may be TRBD1 (5 bases). This CDR3 is built from 13 residues. CDR1 is SGHRS, CDR2 YFSETQ, per germline. V lost 3 bases to trimming and J lost 4 bases, with 8 bases between them. DNA of the CDR3: TGCGCCAGCAGCTGGGACGGGAATCAGCCCCAGCATTTT. Translating it yields CASSWDGNQPQHF.

V is TRBV5-1 and J is TRBJ2-2; D is unclear. The V gene's germline CDR1 is SGHRS and CDR2 YFSETQ. The V end lost 2 bases, the J end lost 4 bases, and 6 bases lay between the germline ends. The CDR3 totals 13 residues. The CDR3 DNA reads as TGCGCCAGCAGCTTTACAGTCACCGGGGAGCTGTTTTTT. Its translation is CASSFTVTGELFF.

The sample holds one count of this clone. The CDR3 sequence: CASSTDRTATEAFF. In nucleotides, the CDR3 is TGTGCCAGCTCAACGGACCGGACGGCCACTGAAGCTTTCTTT. The chain links TRBV18 to TRBJ1-1, with D unclear. The V and J ends lost 5 bases and 4 bases respectively, with 14 bases between them. The CDR3 totals 14 residues. CDR1 KGHSH and CDR2 LQKENI come from the germline V gene.

V is TRBV2 and J is TRBJ2-2, with D unresolved. The germline V gene encodes CDR1 SNHLY and CDR2 FYNNEI. This CDR3 spans 16 amino acids. V was clipped by 3 bases and J by 5 bases, with 16 bases between them. The CDR3 DNA is TGTGCCAGCAGTGACGCCCTGGCCGATATAACCGGGGAGCTGTTTTTT. Its translation: CASSDALADITGELFF.

The chain employs TRBV28 and TRBJ2-1, with 9 bases matching TRBD1. CDR1 is MDHEN, CDR2 SYDVKM, per germline. Germline trimming cut 1 base from V and 6 bases from J; bases unmatched to any gene: 4. CDR3 length equals 15 residues. DNA for the CDR3: TGTGCCAGCAGTTTATACAGGGGGCTGATCAATGAGCAGTTCTTC. This gives the protein CASSLYRGLINEQFF.

The V call is TRBV5-6, the J call TRBJ1-5, with unresolved D. CDR1 and CDR2 from the germline V gene are SGHDT and YYEEEE. The CDR3 covers 13 residues. V gave up 2 bases and J gave up 6 bases, with 9 bases separating them. The DNA for the CDR3 is TGTGCCAGCAGCTTAACCATGGGTCAGCCCCAGCATTTT. Encoded protein: CASSLTMGQPQHF.

The CDR3 is CASSQLAGPIYNEQFF. The CDR3 nucleotides read TGTGCCAGCAGCCAACTAGCGGGGCCAATCTACAATGAGCAGTTCTTC. The V and J genes are TRBV14 and TRBJ2-1; 9 positions match TRBD2. The ends lost 2 bases at V and 3 bases at J; junction bases unmatched: 5. CDR1 and CDR2 from the germline V gene are SGHDN and FVKESK. The CDR3 consists of 16 residues.

CDR3 bases: TGTGCCAGCAGCGGGCTAGCGGGAGGTACCGGCGGGCAGTACTTC. This sequence encodes CASSGLAGGTGGQYF. The chain joins TRBV9 to TRBJ2-7, with 11 bases identical to TRBD2. Germline V CDR1 and CDR2: SGDLS, YYNGEE. CDR3 length equals 15 residues. The junction had 11 bases not matched to a gene; V was cut back by 3 bases and J by 9 bases.

J is TRBJ2-1 and V is TRBV7-9; D may be TRBD1 (6 bases). The CDR3 is made up of 15 amino acids. V lost 6 bases, J lost 2 bases, and 14 bases lay in between. Germline CDR1 reads SEHNR; CDR2 reads FQNEAQ (reference sequence). The CDR3 here is CASREQGPTYNEQFF. CDR3 DNA sequence: TGTGCCAGCAGGGAGCAGGGGCCCACCTACAATGAGCAGTTCTTC.

V is TRBV6-1 and J is TRBJ1-1; 9 nucleotides match TRBD1. The length of the CDR3 is 14 residues. Per the germline V gene, CDR1 is MNHNS and CDR2 is SASEGT. J was trimmed by 1 base and V by 5 bases; bases with no gene match: 2. The CDR3 is CASSRQGGNTEAFF. In nucleotides, the CDR3 is TGTGCCAGCAGTCGACAGGGGGGGAACACTGAAGCTTTCTTT.

This clone occurred once. The J gene is TRBJ2-7, the V gene TRBV19; TRBD2 is a possible D gene (5 bases). Trimming removed 3 bases from V and 3 bases from J, with 12 bases in between. The germline V gene encodes CDR1 LNHDA and CDR2 SQIVND (reference sequence). The CDR3 covers 14 residues. CDR3 DNA: TGTGCCAGTAGTATTCTTAAGCGGTTCTACGAGCAGTACTTC. It yields the protein CASSILKRFYEQYF. Full variable domain (outside the CDR3, taken from reference TRBV19 and TRBJ2-7): DGGITQSPKYLFRKEGQNVTLSCEQNLNHDAMYWYRQDPGQGLRLIYYSQIVNDFQKGDIAEGYSVSREKKESFPLTVTSAQKNPTAFYLCASSILKRFYEQYFGPGTRLTVT.

The rearrangement joins TRBV19 to TRBJ2-3; D uncertain. The CDR3 covers 14 residues. V lost 7 bases, J lost 0 bases, and 11 bases lay in between. The germline V gene encodes CDR1 LNHDA and CDR2 SQIVND (reference sequence). The CDR3 loop reads CASTIGASTDTQYF. The CDR3 DNA sequence: TGTGCCAGTACCATCGGCGCTAGCACAGATACGCAGTATTTT.

The chain joins TRBV11-2 to TRBJ2-7; maybe TRBD2 (6 bases). V shed 1 base and J shed 3 bases, with 13 bases lying between them. CDR3 length: 15 amino acids. The germline gives CDR1 SGHAT, CDR2 FQNNGV. The CDR3 region has the DNA TGTGCCAGCAGCTTAGCTGCGGGAATAAGCTACGAGCAGTACTTC. It encodes CASSLAAGISYEQYF.

CDR3 protein: CASSRQGGNQPQHF. CDR3 nucleotide sequence: TGTGCCAGCAGCAGACAGGGAGGTAATCAGCCCCAGCATTTT. The chain is built from TRBV5-6 and TRBJ1-5; 7 bases are a match to TRBD1. Germline CDR1 is SGHDT and CDR2 is YYEEEE. Trimming at V came to 4 bases and at J to 4 bases, leaving 5 bases not matched to a gene. The CDR3 consists of 14 residues.

The rearrangement joins TRBV18 to TRBJ2-3; D is ambiguous. CDR3 length: 12 residues. V was clipped by 3 bases and J by 6 bases, with 7 bases between them. Germline CDR1 is KGHSH and CDR2 is LQKENI. This CDR3 reads CASSPPLDTQYF. CDR3 nucleotide sequence: TGTGCCAGCTCACCTCCCCTCGATACGCAGTATTTT.

V is TRBV9 and J is TRBJ2-1, with 12 bases matching TRBD2. Germline V gene lookup returns CDR1 SGDLS and CDR2 YYNGEE. V shed 4 bases, J shed 4 bases, and the junction held 3 bases outside the gene matches. CDR3 length: 15 residues. CDR3 in amino acids: CASSLLAGGYNEQFF. CDR3 DNA: TGTGCCAGCAGCCTCCTAGCGGGAGGGTACAATGAGCAGTTCTTC.

V and J are TRBV5-5 and TRBJ1-5; possible D gene TRBD1, 5 bases. Per germline, CDR1 SGHKS and CDR2 YYEKEE (reference sequence). CDR3 length equals 14 residues. V lost 4 bases to trimming and J lost 3 bases, with 11 bases between them. CDR3 coding DNA: TGTGCCAGCAGCATTGACAGCCTCAATCAGCCCCAGCATTTT. This encodes CASSIDSLNQPQHF.

The chain employs TRBV20-1 and TRBJ2-3, with D possibly being TRBD1 (6 bases). CDR3 size: 11 residues. Trimming cost V 7 bases and J 5 bases, with 10 bases left between them. Germline V gene sequence: CDR1 DFQATT, CDR2 SNEGSKA (reference sequence). Here the CDR3 reads CSGQVGDTQYF. CDR3 DNA: TGCAGTGGACAGGTGGGAGATACGCAGTATTTT.